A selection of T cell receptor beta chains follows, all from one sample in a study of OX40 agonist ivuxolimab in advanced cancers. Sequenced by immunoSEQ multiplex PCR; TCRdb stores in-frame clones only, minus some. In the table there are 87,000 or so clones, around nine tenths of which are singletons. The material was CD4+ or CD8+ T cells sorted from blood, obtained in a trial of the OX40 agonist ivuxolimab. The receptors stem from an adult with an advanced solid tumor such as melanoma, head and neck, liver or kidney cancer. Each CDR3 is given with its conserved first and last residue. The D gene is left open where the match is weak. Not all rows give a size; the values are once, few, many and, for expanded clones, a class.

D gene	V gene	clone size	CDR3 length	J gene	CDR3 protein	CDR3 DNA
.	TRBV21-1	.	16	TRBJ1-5	CASSYTYRVPNQPQHF	TGTGCCAGCAGCTACACTTACAGGGTCCCCAATCAGCCCCAGCATTTT
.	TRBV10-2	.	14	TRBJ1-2	CASSESADGRGYTF	TGCGCCAGCAGTGAGTCTGCGGACGGGAGAGGCTACACCTTC
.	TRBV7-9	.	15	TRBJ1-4	CASSLGARVDEKLFF	TGTGCCAGCAGCTTAGGGGCAAGAGTAGATGAAAAACTGTTTTTT
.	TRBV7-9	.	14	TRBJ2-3	CASSSLGGTDTQYF	TGTGCCAGCAGCTCCCTAGGGGGCACAGATACGCAGTATTTT
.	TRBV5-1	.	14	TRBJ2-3	CASSAQGGTDTQYF	TGCGCCAGCAGCGCACAGGGCGGCACAGATACGCAGTATTTT
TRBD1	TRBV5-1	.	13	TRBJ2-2	CASNRGLTGELFF	TGCGCCAGTAACAGGGGTCTCACCGGGGAGCTGTTTTTT
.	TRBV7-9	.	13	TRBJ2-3	CASSFHTADTQYF	TGTGCCAGCAGCTTCCATACCGCAGATACGCAGTATTTT
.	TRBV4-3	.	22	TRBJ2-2	CASSQDVNVRGTLHPRAGELFF	TGCGCCAGCAGCCAAGACGTGAACGTTCGCGGGACCCTCCACCCCCGTGCCGGGGAGCTGTTTTTT
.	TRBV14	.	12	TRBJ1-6	CASSLYNSPLHF	TGTGCCAGCAGCCTCTATAATTCACCCCTCCACTTT
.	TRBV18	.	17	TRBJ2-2	CASSFSGLRSNTGELFF	TGTGCCAGCTCCTTCAGCGGACTCAGATCGAACACCGGGGAGCTGTTTTTT
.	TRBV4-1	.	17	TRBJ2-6	CASSQADRGTGANVLTF	TGCGCCAGCAGCCAAGCTGATAGGGGCACTGGGGCCAACGTCCTGACTTTC
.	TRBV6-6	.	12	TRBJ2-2	CASRLNTGELFF	TGTGCCAGCAGACTAAACACCGGGGAGCTGTTTTTT
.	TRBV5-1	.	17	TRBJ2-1	CASSNGLSKQAYNEQFF	TGCGCCAGCAGCAACGGTCTCTCCAAGCAGGCCTACAATGAGCAGTTCTTC
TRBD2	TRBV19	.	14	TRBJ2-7	CASSIAGGNYEQYF	TGTGCCAGTAGTATAGCGGGAGGGAACTACGAGCAGTACTTC
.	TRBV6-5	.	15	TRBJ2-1	CASSFLASSYNEQFF	TGTGCCAGCAGTTTCCTAGCGAGCTCCTACAATGAGCAGTTCTTC
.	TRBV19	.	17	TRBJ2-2	CASKKPNSGRMTGELFF	TGTGCCAGTAAAAAGCCGAACTCGGGACGGATGACCGGGGAGCTGTTTTTT
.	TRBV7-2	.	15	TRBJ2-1	CASSLDGLHDDEQFF	TGTGCCAGCAGCTTAGATGGGCTCCACGACGATGAGCAGTTCTTC
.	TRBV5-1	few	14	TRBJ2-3	CASSLGNSGDTQYF	TGCGCCAGCAGCTTGGGAAATTCGGGGGATACGCAGTATTTT
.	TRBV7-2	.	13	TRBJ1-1	CASSPRVNTEAFF	TGTGCCAGCAGCCCCAGAGTTAACACTGAAGCTTTCTTT
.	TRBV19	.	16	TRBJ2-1	CASSTQKSGGYNEQFF	TGTGCCAGTAGTACTCAAAAGAGTGGGGGGTACAATGAGCAGTTCTTC
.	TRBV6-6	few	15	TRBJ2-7	CASSPALGRSYEQYF	TGTGCCAGCAGCCCTGCGCTGGGGCGATCCTACGAGCAGTACTTC
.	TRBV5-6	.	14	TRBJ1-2	CASSFSEGFYGYTF	TGTGCCAGCAGCTTTTCTGAGGGTTTCTATGGCTACACCTTC
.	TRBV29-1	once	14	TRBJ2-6	CSVAWPPGANVLTF	TGCAGCGTTGCTTGGCCACCCGGGGCCAACGTCCTGACTTTC
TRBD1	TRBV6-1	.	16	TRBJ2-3	CASSEGGGQGADTQYF	TGTGCCAGCAGTGAAGGGGGGGGACAGGGAGCAGATACGCAGTATTTT
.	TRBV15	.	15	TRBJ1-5	CATSRDPQGNQPQHF	TGTGCCACCAGCAGAGATCCGCAGGGTAATCAGCCCCAGCATTTT
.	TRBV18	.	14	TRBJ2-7	CASSPSRRGYEQYF	TGTGCCAGCTCACCCAGTCGGCGGGGATACGAGCAGTACTTC